These 21 T cell receptor beta chains were sequenced from one sample in a study of shared clonotypes between healthy human individuals. Libraries were prepared by immunoSEQ multiplex PCR; TCRdb keeps only in-frame clonotypes and omits some of them. The sample includes 2 million to 2.5 million clones, 90% to 95% seen only once; the top ten take about 0.39%. Sequencing was carried out using naive CD4+ T cells from PBMCs. Subset defined: CD45RA+ positively selected. Receptor source: a man between 18 and 29 years old in good health. Some clones in this sample may be carry-over from other donors' samples.

The chain is built from TRBV7-3 and TRBJ2-1; D remains unclear. The ends were cut back, 2 bases at V and 5 bases at J, with 7 bases in the middle. Germline V gives CDR1 SGHTA, CDR2 FQGTGA. This CDR3 is built from 13 residues. CDR3 in amino acids: CASSLWQNNEQFF. The CDR3 nucleotides read TGTGCCAGCAGCTTATGGCAGAACAATGAGCAGTTCTTC.

The gene calls are TRBV28 and TRBJ2-4; D is perhaps TRBD1 or TRBD2 (5 bases each). The CDR3 spans 17 residues. Germline V gene lookup returns CDR1 MDHEN and CDR2 SYDVKM. V was shortened by 0 bases and J by 5 bases, with 17 bases between the two germline ends. CDR3 bases: TGTGCCAGCAGTTTATGGGGGGAGAGGGACCCCGAAAACATTCAGTACTTC. It is translated as CASSLWGERDPENIQYF. Together with reference TRBV28 and TRBJ2-4, the CDR3 gives the full variable domain: DVKVTQSSRYLVKRTGEKVFLECVQDMDHENMFWYRQDPGLGLRLIYFSYDVKMKEKGDIPEGYSVSREKKERFSLILESASTNQTSMYLCASSLWGERDPENIQYFGAGTRLSVL.

The chain is built from TRBV28 and TRBJ2-1, with 9 positions matching TRBD2. Germline V CDR1 and CDR2: MDHEN, SYDVKM. Losses at the gene ends were 9 bases for V and 8 bases for J; bases not matched to a gene: 5. CDR3 length: 12 amino acids. The CDR3 DNA is TGTGCCAGTGGGACTAGCTCGGATGAGCAGTTCTTC. As protein: CASGTSSDEQFF.

The chain uses TRBV10-3 and TRBJ2-1; TRBD1 aligns across 9 bases. The CDR3 length is 13 residues. Germline CDR1 is ENHRY and CDR2 is SYGVKD. The trim removed 5 bases at V and 6 bases at J, leaving 2 bases unmatched. In DNA, the CDR3 is TGTGCCATCAGTCGGGACAGGGCCAATGAGCAGTTCTTC. It codes for CAISRDRANEQFF.

The chain is built from TRBV19 and TRBJ2-4, with 7 bases aligning to TRBD1. V trimming: 2 bases; J trimming: 1 base; junction bases outside the gene matches: 11. The CDR3 runs to 18 residues. CDR1 is LNHDA, CDR2 SQIVND, per germline (reference sequence). CDR3 loop: CASSIRGRETGAKNIQYF. The CDR3 coding sequence is TGTGCCAGTAGTATAAGGGGGCGCGAGACAGGGGCCAAAAACATTCAGTACTTC.

The chain is built from TRBV6-5 and TRBJ2-1; TRBD1 matches at 7 bases. Looked up from germline, CDR1 is MNHEY and CDR2 is SVGAGI. There are 15 residues in the CDR3. V gave up 2 bases and J gave up 3 bases; unmatched junction bases: 4. The CDR3 DNA is TGTGCCAGCAGTTACGAGACAGGGTTCTACAATGAGCAGTTCTTC. Its protein is CASSYETGFYNEQFF.

This chain links TRBV2 with TRBJ2-3; 8 nucleotides match TRBD2. The trim removed 2 bases at V and 4 bases at J, leaving 2 bases unmatched. Per the germline V gene, CDR1 is SNHLY and CDR2 is FYNNEI. This CDR3 region has 14 residues. This CDR3 is CASSELAGPDTQYF. The CDR3 bases are TGTGCCAGCAGTGAACTAGCGGGCCCAGATACGCAGTATTTT.

The V gene is TRBV19, the J gene TRBJ1-2, with D maybe TRBD1 (6 bases). Germline CDR1 and CDR2: LNHDA and SQIVND (reference sequence). CDR3 length equals 13 residues. Trimming took 7 bases from V and 8 from J, leaving 17 bases between them. Here the CDR3 reads CASIGSKGGGYTF. CDR3 nucleotides: TGTGCCAGTATTGGGTCGAAGGGGGGAGGCTACACCTTC.

This clone showed up just once. The chain combines TRBV29-1 with TRBJ2-2; 7 nucleotides line up with TRBD2. V trimming: 5 bases; J trimming: 0 bases; junction bases outside the gene matches: 6. Germline values: CDR1 SQVTM, CDR2 ANQGSEA. The CDR3 consists of 15 residues. This CDR3 is CSVLTSATNTGELFF. DNA for the CDR3: TGCAGCGTTCTTACTAGCGCCACGAACACCGGGGAGCTGTTTTTT.

CDR3 loop: CASSLDGTSAQETQYF. The CDR3 bases are TGCGCCAGCAGCTTGGACGGGACTAGCGCCCAAGAGACCCAGTACTTC. The V call is TRBV5-1, the J call TRBJ2-5; 10 nucleotides match TRBD2. The CDR3 is 16 residues long. The V segment lost 0 bases and the J segment 1 base; nucleotides outside the gene matches: 3. Germline V gives CDR1 SGHRS, CDR2 YFSETQ.

The chain couples TRBV9 to TRBJ2-1, with 9 bases fitting TRBD2. Trimming removed 3 bases from V and 6 bases from J; junction bases left unmatched: 7. The CDR3 extends over 15 amino acids. Germline CDR1 and CDR2: SGDLS and YYNGEE. Here the CDR3 reads CASSDLAGSFNEQFF. The CDR3 nucleotides are TGTGCCAGCAGCGACCTAGCGGGGAGTTTCAATGAGCAGTTCTTC.

J is TRBJ1-3 and V is TRBV9, with D possibly matching TRBD1 (6 bases). Trimming cost V 3 bases and J 2 bases, with 9 bases left between them. Germline assignment: CDR1 SGDLS and CDR2 YYNGEE. The CDR3 is made up of 14 amino acids. CDR3 nucleotide sequence: TGTGCCAGCAGCGGAGGGGGTGCTGGAAACACCATATATTTT. This gives the protein CASSGGGAGNTIYF.

V and J are TRBV25-1 and TRBJ1-3, with TRBD1 identical over 9 bases. This CDR3 is 14 amino acids long. Germline CDR1 MGHDK, CDR2 SYGVNS. With 7 bases clipped from V and 3 bases from J, the junction kept 4 bases outside the gene matches. CDR3 in amino acids: CASTDRGFGNTIYF. In DNA, the CDR3 is TGTGCCAGCACGGACAGGGGCTTTGGAAACACCATATATTTT.

V and J are TRBV4-1 and TRBJ2-2; D is unclear. Germline CDR1 MGHRA, CDR2 YSYEKL. The V gene lost 3 bases and the J gene lost 1 base, with 12 bases spanning the gap. This CDR3 is 16 amino acids long. Written as DNA, the CDR3 is TGCGCCAGCAGCCACCTCGGTAGAATGAACACCGGGGAGCTGTTTTTT. It is translated as CASSHLGRMNTGELFF.

Comments on this clone: The same CDR3 also results from other DNA sequences found in this sample. The chain employs TRBV5-1 and TRBJ2-1; 7 nucleotides align to TRBD1. The CDR3 spans 14 residues. Per the germline V gene, CDR1 is SGHRS and CDR2 is YFSETQ. Unmatched junction bases numbered 3, after V lost 4 bases and J lost 2 bases. DNA for the CDR3: TGCGCCAGCAGCCCACAGGGGCCCTACAATGAGCAGTTCTTC. This encodes CASSPQGPYNEQFF. Together with reference TRBV5-1 and TRBJ2-1, the CDR3 gives the full variable domain: KAGVTQTPRYLIKTRGQQVTLSCSPISGHRSVSWYQQTPGQGLQFLFEYFSETQRNKGNFPGRFSGRQFSNSRSEMNVSTLELGDSALYLCASSPQGPYNEQFFGPGTRLTVL.

The chain combines TRBV7-3 with TRBJ1-6, with 7 positions matching TRBD1. This CDR3 contains 15 residues. V dropped 6 bases and J dropped 7; count of bases not matched to a gene: 9. The V gene's germline CDR1 is SGHTA and CDR2 FQGTGA. CDR3 DNA: TGTGCCAGCAGGTTGAGGGGGACAGTCAATTCACCCCTCCACTTT. Its protein product is CASRLRGTVNSPLHF.

The chain carries TRBV7-8 and TRBJ1-3; D is unresolved. The CDR3 consists of 15 residues. Trimming shortened V by 0 bases and J by 2 bases, and 8 bases separated the two germline ends. Germline CDR1 reads SGHVS; CDR2 reads FQNEAQ. CDR3 in DNA: TGTGCCAGCAGCTTAGCGGGCCAGCCTGGAAACACCATATATTTT. Amino acid sequence: CASSLAGQPGNTIYF.

This sequence joins TRBV6-1 and TRBJ2-7; D not certain. This CDR3 region has 11 residues. CDR1 is MNHNS and CDR2 is SASEGT in the germline V gene. Trimming took 3 bases from V and 5 from J, leaving 5 bases between them. Written as DNA, the CDR3 is TGTGCCAGCAGTGAGCTGGACGAGCAGTACTTC. The encoded protein is CASSELDEQYF.

The V call is TRBV19, the J call TRBJ2-3, with D unresolved. Germline CDR1 and CDR2: LNHDA and SQIVND (reference sequence). The CDR3 is 16 residues long. The V end was cut by 1 base, the J end by 0 bases, with 11 bases between. DNA of the CDR3: TGTGCCAGTAGTATAGTCGGAGTACGTAGCACAGATACGCAGTATTTT. It yields the protein CASSIVGVRSTDTQYF.

The genes are TRBV30 and TRBJ2-6, with TRBD1 identical over 10 bases. The CDR3 spans 18 residues. V dropped 2 bases and J dropped 0; count of bases not matched to a gene: 7. In germline, CDR1 is GTSNPN, CDR2 SVGIG (reference sequence). CDR3 sequence (DNA): TGTGCCTGGAGTCGGAGGGGGACAGGGGCCTCTGGGGCCAACGTCCTGACTTTC. It is translated as CAWSRRGTGASGANVLTF.

The V and J genes are TRBV5-1 and TRBJ2-7, with TRBD2 matching 9 bases. In germline, CDR1 is SGHRS, CDR2 YFSETQ. V shed 0 bases, J shed 3 bases, and the junction held 4 bases outside the gene matches. The CDR3 is 15 amino acids. CDR3 sequence: CASSLVASGNYEQYF. DNA of the CDR3: TGCGCCAGCAGCTTGGTTGCTAGCGGGAACTACGAGCAGTACTTC.